This TCR beta chain was sequenced for a study of blood T cell repertoires in COVID-19. Losses at the gene ends were 7 bases for V and 7 bases for J; bases not matched to a gene: 5. The CDR3 spans 13 residues. The V gene's germline CDR1 is SNHLY and CDR2 FYNNEI. TCRdb's table, derived via immunoSEQ multiplex PCR, lists solely in-frame clones and lacks some. Of roughly 150,000 clones listed, just under 85% are singletons. V and J are TRBV2 and TRBJ1-2, with 11 bases aligning to TRBD1. The source of this sequence is a woman older than 75 with COVID-19, enrolled during active disease. The sample consisted of peripheral blood. The CDR3 spells CASIGTGGPGYTF. The CDR3 DNA follows: TGTGCCAGCATTGGGACAGGGGGTCCTGGCTACACCTTC.